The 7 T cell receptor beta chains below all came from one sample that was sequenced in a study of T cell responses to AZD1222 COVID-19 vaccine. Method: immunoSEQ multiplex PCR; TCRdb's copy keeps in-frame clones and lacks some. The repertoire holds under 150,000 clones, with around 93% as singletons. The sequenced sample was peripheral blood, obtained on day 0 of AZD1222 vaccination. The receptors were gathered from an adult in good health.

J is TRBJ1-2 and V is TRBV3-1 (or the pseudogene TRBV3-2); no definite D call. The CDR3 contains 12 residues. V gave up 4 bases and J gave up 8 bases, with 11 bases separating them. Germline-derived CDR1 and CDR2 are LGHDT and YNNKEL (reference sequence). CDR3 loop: CASSPVVGGYTF. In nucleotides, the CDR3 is TGTGCCAGCAGCCCGGTGGTAGGGGGCTACACCTTC.

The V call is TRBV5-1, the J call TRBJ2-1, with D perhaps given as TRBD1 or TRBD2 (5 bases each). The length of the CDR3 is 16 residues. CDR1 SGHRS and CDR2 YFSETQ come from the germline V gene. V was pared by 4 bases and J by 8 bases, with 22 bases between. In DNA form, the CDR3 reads TGCGCCAGCAGCCGGGACCCGCCAAATACTGGGGATGAGCAGTTCTTC. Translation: CASSRDPPNTGDEQFF.

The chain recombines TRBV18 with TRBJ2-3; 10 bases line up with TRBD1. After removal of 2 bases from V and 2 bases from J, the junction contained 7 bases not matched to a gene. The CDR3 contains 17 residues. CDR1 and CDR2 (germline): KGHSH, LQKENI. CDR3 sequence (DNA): TGTGCCAGCTCACCAGTGGGGGACAGGGGATCCACAGATACGCAGTATTTT. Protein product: CASSPVGDRGSTDTQYF.

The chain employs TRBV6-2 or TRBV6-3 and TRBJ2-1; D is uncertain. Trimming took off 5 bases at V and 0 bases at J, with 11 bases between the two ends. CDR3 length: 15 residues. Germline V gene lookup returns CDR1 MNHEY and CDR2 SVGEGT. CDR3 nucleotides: TGTGCCAGCAGTGCATGGACCAACTCCTACAATGAGCAGTTCTTC. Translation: CASSAWTNSYNEQFF.

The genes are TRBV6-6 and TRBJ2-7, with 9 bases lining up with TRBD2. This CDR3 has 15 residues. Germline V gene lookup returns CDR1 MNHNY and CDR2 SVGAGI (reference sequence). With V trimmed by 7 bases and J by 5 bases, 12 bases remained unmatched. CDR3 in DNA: TGTGCCAGCACACTACAGCCTAGCGGGAACCACGAGCAGTACTTC. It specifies CASTLQPSGNHEQYF.

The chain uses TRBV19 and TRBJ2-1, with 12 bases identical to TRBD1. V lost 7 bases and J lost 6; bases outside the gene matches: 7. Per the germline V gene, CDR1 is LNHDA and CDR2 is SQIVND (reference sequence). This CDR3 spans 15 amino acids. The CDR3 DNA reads TGTGCCAGTACCTTGGGACAGGGGGCCCTCAATGAGCAGTTCTTC. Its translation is CASTLGQGALNEQFF.

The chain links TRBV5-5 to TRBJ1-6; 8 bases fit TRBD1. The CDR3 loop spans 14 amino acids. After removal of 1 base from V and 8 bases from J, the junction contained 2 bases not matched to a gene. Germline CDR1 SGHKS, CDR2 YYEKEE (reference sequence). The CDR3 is CASSLSGGHSPLHF. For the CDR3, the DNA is TGTGCCAGCAGCTTGTCAGGGGGCCATTCACCCCTCCACTTT.